This T cell receptor (beta chain) was found in a study of cytomegalovirus exposure and HLA in healthy donors. Study-level information: About 77 million unique TCRs from HLA-typed donors made up an early data release.

Study-level findings and limits: Analyses of presence and absence presupposed an approximately uniform sequencing depth across donors. In an earlier analysis, about 87% or about 30%: the productive usage of most TCR beta V segments.

On this clone: Its antigen is as yet unknown.

Trimming cost V 1 base and J 0 bases; bases outside gene matches: 0. Germline loops: CDR1 SGHTA, CDR2 FQGNSA. CDR3 size: 15 residues. Primers: 60 Vbeta forward and 13 Jbeta reverse. Profiled with immunoSEQ multiplex PCR; TCRdb holds only in-frame clones, not every one. The sample has around 97,000 clones, 66% seen once; the top ten hold roughly 3.4%. All donors participated as healthy donors of bone marrow. Specimen: PBMCs. J is TRBJ2-1 and V is TRBV7-2; 7 bases fit TRBD2. This TCR came from a woman aged 50 to 65 in good health and CMV-seronegative. This CDR3 reads CASSLGGGSYNEQFF. CDR3 DNA: TGTGCCAGCAGCTTAGGCGGGGGCTCCTACAATGAGCAGTTCTTC.